A selection of T cell receptor beta chains follows, all from one sample in a study of T cells after yellow fever vaccination. Each CDR3 protein is one row after TCRdb ran MiXCR on the 5' RACE reads. The sample yields a few hundred thousand distinct CDR3 sequences, around 4% seen once. The source material was PBMCs, sampled on the day of the yellow fever booster vaccination. The receptors were gathered from a man in his late teens or twenties who received the YFV17D yellow fever vaccine. Both conserved end residues are part of each CDR3. D genes are given only for firm matches. Clone sizes are given selectively: once, few, many, or a class where the clone is expanded.

v_call	d_call	clone_size	j_call	cdr3_nt	cdr3_aa
TRBV28	NA	NA	TRBJ1-1	TGTGCCAGCAGATCCGGGGAGTCGGTAGCTTTCTTT	CASRSGESVAFF
TRBV6-5	NA	few	TRBJ1-2	TGTGCCAGCAGTTACGGGAATGGTGGCTACACCTTC	CASSYGNGGYTF
TRBV5-1	NA	many	TRBJ2-3	TGCGCCAGCAGCGCTAGACAGCTTCCCACAGATACGCAGTATTTT	CASSARQLPTDTQYF
TRBV10-2	TRBD2	NA	TRBJ2-5	TGCGCCAGCAGCCTTCGACTAGCGGGGGAAAAAGAGACCCAGTACTTC	CASSLRLAGEKETQYF
TRBV19	TRBD2	few	TRBJ2-1	TGTGCCAGTAGTAGGACTAGCGGGGGTATTTTAAGCTCCTACAATGAGCAGTTCTTC	CASSRTSGGILSSYNEQFF
TRBV30	NA	many	TRBJ2-7	TGTGCCTGGAGTGCTCCCAGTTACGAGCAGTACTTC	CAWSAPSYEQYF
TRBV19	NA	NA	TRBJ2-5	TGTGCCAGTAGTATTCTCGGCAACCAAGAGACCCAGTACTTC	CASSILGNQETQYF
TRBV13	NA	few	TRBJ1-1	TGTGCCAGCAGCGCCGTCCGAGGGCTAACGCAAGCTTTCTTT	CASSAVRGLTQAFF
TRBV5-4	TRBD2	many	TRBJ2-5	TGTGCCAGCAGCTTGGGGTCTAGCGGGGGGATAGAAGAGACCCAGTACTTC	CASSLGSSGGIEETQYF
TRBV4-3	NA	NA	TRBJ2-2	TGCGCCAGCAGCCAAGTCGAGGGACCGGGACCCGACGCCGGGGAGCTGTTTTTT	CASSQVEGPGPDAGELFF
TRBV6-4	NA	many	TRBJ2-1	TGTGCCAGCAGTGACTCGGGTAGGAGCTCCTACAATGAGCAGTTCTTC	CASSDSGRSSYNEQFF
TRBV12-3/TRBV12-4	NA	many	TRBJ2-5	TGTGCCAGCAGTTACCACAGCCGGGAGGAGACCCAGTACTTC	CASSYHSREETQYF
TRBV12-3/TRBV12-4	TRBD1	few	TRBJ1-5	TGTGCCAGCAGTTTTTCCCAGGGGGATCAGCCCCAGCATTTT	CASSFSQGDQPQHF
TRBV5-1	NA	NA	TRBJ2-5	TGCGCCAGCACCCGCACCCAAGGGACCGAAGAGACCCAGTACTTC	CASTRTQGTEETQYF